This TCR beta chain was captured by sequencing in a study of blood T cell repertoires in COVID-19. Turning to the study itself: The United States, Italy and Spain provided the acute and convalescent COVID-19 samples.

Each participant's cohort was designated according to participant-reported clinical history. The data were produced by immunoSEQ multiplex PCR, yet TCRdb's version contains in-frame clones alone and is incomplete. The table includes around 400,000 clones, roughly 88% detected once. The V end lost 3 bases, the J end lost 0 bases, and 19 bases lay between the germline ends. This CDR3 is built from 17 residues. CDR1 is SGHRS, CDR2 YFSETQ, per germline. The sequenced sample was PBMCs or T cells enriched from blood (not recorded which). The receptor's source is a woman between 18 and 30 years old who had been exposed to COVID-19. The chain employs TRBV5-1 and TRBJ2-7; the D gene is possibly TRBD1 (5 bases). The CDR3 region is CASSSSPKTVASYEQYF. CDR3 DNA: TGCGCCAGCAGCTCGTCCCCAAAGACAGTAGCCTCCTACGAGCAGTACTTC.